Below are 24 T cell receptor beta chains sequenced from a single sample in a study of blood T cell repertoires in COVID-19. TCRdb's table, derived via immunoSEQ multiplex PCR, lists solely in-frame clones and lacks some. The table lists 150,000 to 200,000 clones, roughly 84% of them singletons, with about 3.2% in the top ten. The sequencing sample was made of PBMCs or T cells enriched from blood (not recorded which). Receptors were obtained from a woman under 40 who had been exposed to COVID-19.

The chain couples TRBV2 to TRBJ1-1, with D uncertain. The germline gives CDR1 SNHLY, CDR2 FYNNEI. This CDR3 contains 12 residues. Between the trimmed V and J ends, which lost 1 base and 8 bases, there was a span of 8 bases. DNA of the CDR3: TGTGCCAGCAGTGAAGAGGTGGAGGAAGCTTTCTTT. This translates into CASSEEVEEAFF. Variable domain in full (rest from reference TRBV2 and TRBJ1-1): EPEVTQTPSHQVTQMGQEVILRCVPISNHLYFYWYRQILGQKVEFLVSFYNNEISEKSEIFDDQFSVERPDGSNFTLKIRSTKLEDSAMYFCASSEEVEEAFFGQGTRLTVV.

The rearrangement uses TRBV28 and TRBJ1-5; no firm D call. Trimming removed 10 bases from V and 3 bases from J, with 10 bases in between. CDR1 is MDHEN and CDR2 is SYDVKM in the germline V gene. This CDR3 has 12 amino acids. In DNA, the CDR3 is TGTGCCACCAGAATCAACAATCAGCCCCAGCATTTT. Its protein product is CATRINNQPQHF.

The chain employs TRBV10-3 and TRBJ1-2; D call uncertain. The CDR3 extends over 15 amino acids. CDR1 is ENHRY and CDR2 is SYGVKD in the germline V gene. V was pared by 5 bases and J by 7 bases, with 20 bases between. The CDR3 DNA reads TGTGCCATCAGTCGACAAGGTCCCGTGGTTATTGGCTACACCTTC. Translation gives CAISRQGPVVIGYTF.

This clone showed up just a few times. This chain uses TRBV5-5 with TRBJ2-5; D is unresolved. The CDR3 is made up of 15 amino acids. CDR1 is SGHKS, CDR2 YYEKEE, per germline (reference sequence). V lost 0 bases, J lost 0 bases, and 9 bases lay in between. CDR3 region: CASSLGKAYQETQYF. The CDR3 nucleotides are TGTGCCAGCAGCTTGGGTAAAGCGTACCAAGAGACCCAGTACTTC.

V and J are TRBV5-1 and TRBJ2-7, with D possibly being TRBD2 (7 bases). The CDR3 spans 14 residues. V lost 0 bases, J lost 2 bases, and 9 bases lay in between. The germline gives CDR1 SGHRS, CDR2 YFSETQ. In DNA form, the CDR3 reads TGCGCCAGCAGCTTGGAGGGGGGGCCCTACGAGCAGTACTTC. Residues: CASSLEGGPYEQYF.

This chain's CDR3 is CASRHRQGQETQYF. In nucleotides, the CDR3 is TGCGCCAGCAGGCACCGACAGGGGCAAGAGACCCAGTACTTC. The chain couples TRBV5-1 to TRBJ2-5; 8 nucleotides align to TRBD1. This CDR3 contains 14 residues. Germline V gives CDR1 SGHRS, CDR2 YFSETQ. V dropped 5 bases and J dropped 2; count of bases not matched to a gene: 5.

The rearrangement uses TRBV2 and TRBJ1-5, with TRBD1 identical over 10 bases. V gave up 6 bases and J gave up 2 bases; unmatched junction bases: 4. Germline V gene sequence: CDR1 SNHLY, CDR2 FYNNEI. The CDR3 length is 15 residues. The CDR3 nucleotides read TGTGCCAGCAGGGGACAGGGGATGCGCAATCAGCCCCAGCATTTT. It translates to CASRGQGMRNQPQHF.

J is TRBJ2-3 and V is TRBV27; 11 bases match TRBD2. This CDR3 is built from 14 residues. The J segment lost 8 bases and the V segment lost 6 bases, leaving 7 bases of the junction unmatched. Germline V gene sequence: CDR1 MNHEY, CDR2 SMNVEV (reference sequence). The CDR3 region has the DNA TGTGCCAGCAGCCCCGGGACTAGCGGAGGTACGCAGTATTTT. This encodes CASSPGTSGGTQYF.

CDR3 DNA sequence: TGCGCCAGCAGCCCGACTAGCGGGGGGACACTTCGGAAAGATACGCAGTATTTT. Protein: CASSPTSGGTLRKDTQYF. The gene calls are TRBV5-1 and TRBJ2-3; 13 bases line up with TRBD2. Germline values: CDR1 SGHRS, CDR2 YFSETQ. Losses at the gene ends were 4 bases for V and 5 bases for J; bases not matched to a gene: 13. The CDR3 has 18 amino acids.

The genes are TRBV7-3 and TRBJ2-2; D uncertain. V shed 5 bases and J shed 2 bases, with 9 bases lying between them. The CDR3 spans 14 residues. The V gene's germline CDR1 is SGHTA and CDR2 FQGTGA. CDR3 sequence: CASSPGSNTGELFF. Here the CDR3 DNA reads TGTGCCAGCAGCCCCGGGTCAAACACCGGGGAGCTGTTTTTT.

V is TRBV7-2 and J is TRBJ2-4, with D possibly matching TRBD1 (6 bases). Trimming took off 4 bases at V and 11 bases at J, with 12 bases between the two ends. The CDR3 covers 12 residues. CDR1 is SGHTA and CDR2 is FQGNSA in the germline V gene. The CDR3 reads CASSYPDRLQYF. The CDR3 DNA follows: TGTGCCAGCAGCTACCCCGACAGGCTTCAGTACTTC.

This clone came up once. The genes are TRBV5-4 and TRBJ2-2; 10 nucleotides match TRBD2. Germline CDR1 reads SGHNT; CDR2 reads YYREEE (reference sequence). The CDR3 is 19 amino acids. Trimming took 4 bases from V and 4 from J; bases not matched to a gene: 16. The CDR3 region is CASSPSRSGGARGTGELFF. The CDR3 bases are TGTGCCAGCAGCCCGAGTCGCAGCGGGGGGGCCCGGGGCACCGGGGAGCTGTTTTTT.

J is TRBJ2-3 and V is TRBV19, with 12 bases lining up with TRBD2. The CDR3 is 17 amino acids. Trimming took 2 bases from V and 1 from J; bases not matched to a gene: 4. Germline assignment: CDR1 LNHDA and CDR2 SQIVND (reference sequence). DNA of the CDR3: TGTGCCAGTAGTATAAGTGGACTAGCGGGGCGCACAGATACGCAGTATTTT. Protein product: CASSISGLAGRTDTQYF.

The chain has TRBV6-5 and TRBJ1-6; D unresolved. This CDR3 comprises 12 residues. Trimming cost V 10 bases and J 10 bases, with 14 bases left between them. The germline V gene encodes CDR1 MNHEY and CDR2 SVGAGI. As DNA, the CDR3 is TGTGCCACCGACATCGCAATCTCACCCCTCCACTTT. Encoded protein: CATDIAISPLHF.

This chain joins TRBV2 and TRBJ1-4; D unresolved. The CDR3 loop spans 13 amino acids. Between the trimmed V and J ends, which lost 3 bases and 10 bases, there was a span of 12 bases. The germline CDR1 and CDR2 sequences are SNHLY and FYNNEI. CDR3 protein: CASSDFEGGKLFF. CDR3 sequence (DNA): TGTGCCAGCAGTGATTTTGAGGGCGGAAAACTGTTTTTT.

V is TRBV27 and J is TRBJ2-2; 7 bases fit TRBD1. The CDR3 spans 15 residues. The germline CDR1 and CDR2 sequences are MNHEY and SMNVEV (reference sequence). V lost 7 bases to trimming and J lost 0 bases; unmatched junction nucleotides: 5. The CDR3 DNA is TGTGCCAGCACACCGGGACAGACGAACACCGGGGAGCTGTTTTTT. This sequence encodes CASTPGQTNTGELFF.

This rearrangement joins TRBV6-2 or TRBV6-3 to TRBJ2-7; 7 bases fit TRBD1. CDR1 MNHEY and CDR2 SVGEGT come from the germline V gene. The CDR3 totals 16 residues. V gave up 5 bases and J gave up 5 bases; unmatched junction bases: 15. CDR3 DNA: TGTGCCAGCAGTCAGCCCAGGACAGGTGGCGGCAACGAGCAGTACTTC. This codes for CASSQPRTGGGNEQYF.

This clone has only a few counts. The V call is TRBV10-3, the J call TRBJ1-2; D uncertain. V gave up 5 bases and J gave up 6 bases, with 7 bases separating them. The length of the CDR3 is 11 residues. Germline assignment: CDR1 ENHRY and CDR2 SYGVKD. CDR3 sequence: CAISIGDGYTF. CDR3 bases: TGTGCCATCAGTATCGGTGATGGCTACACCTTC.

The V call is TRBV27, the J call TRBJ2-3; D perhaps matches TRBD1 (5 bases). The V gene lost 6 bases and the J gene lost 4 bases, with 11 bases spanning the gap. This CDR3 comprises 13 residues. Germline V gene lookup returns CDR1 MNHEY and CDR2 SMNVEV (reference sequence). This CDR3 reads CASSRARSDTQYF. As DNA, the CDR3 is TGTGCCAGCAGCAGGGCCAGGTCAGATACGCAGTATTTT.

The V and J genes are TRBV18 and TRBJ2-3; D uncertain. Trimming left V 8 bases short and J 4 bases short, with 16 bases between. CDR1 and CDR2 from the germline V gene are KGHSH and LQKENI. This CDR3 spans 14 amino acids. CDR3 DNA: TGTGCCAGCCTCCAACTGATTGTCGCAGATACGCAGTATTTT. Translating it yields CASLQLIVADTQYF.

The CDR3 reads CAISESQIKQSSGNTIYF. The CDR3 nucleotides read TGTGCCATCAGTGAGTCCCAGATCAAACAGAGCTCTGGAAACACCATATATTTT. The J gene is TRBJ1-3, the V gene TRBV10-3, with no clear D. This CDR3 is built from 18 residues. CDR1 and CDR2 from the germline V gene are ENHRY and SYGVKD. V gave up 0 bases and J gave up 0 bases, with 15 bases separating them.

The chain has TRBV15 and TRBJ2-2, with 8 positions matching TRBD1. This CDR3 has 15 residues. Germline CDR1 is LNHNV and CDR2 is YYDKDF (reference sequence). V lost 6 bases, J lost 3 bases, and 6 bases stayed unmatched. In DNA form, the CDR3 reads TGTGCCACCAGATTGGACAGGGAGGACACCGGGGAGCTGTTTTTT. Translating it yields CATRLDREDTGELFF.

On this clone itself: The junction departs from the called germline gene at one end, perhaps through a read error. The chain carries TRBV7-7 and TRBJ1-2; 7 bases are a match to TRBD1. The germline gives CDR1 SSHAT, CDR2 FNYEAQ (reference sequence). This CDR3 spans 18 amino acids. The CDR3 region has the DNA TGTGCTAGCAGCTTAGAGGGGGACAGTCAGTGTATATTCTGTGGCTACACCTTC. It specifies CASSLEGDSQCIFCGYTF.

This chain connects TRBV12-3 or TRBV12-4 to TRBJ1-2; D not certain. V was clipped by 5 bases and J by 5 bases, with 12 bases between them. The CDR3 is 13 residues long. In DNA form, the CDR3 reads TGTGCCAGCAGTCCCCACTTACAGTATGGCTACACCTTC. Its translation is CASSPHLQYGYTF.